The entry below describes one T cell receptor (beta chain). Its antigen is not identified. This sample was included in a study of CD8 T cells in ankylosing spondylitis. General study findings and limits: With a CD8+ phenotype, disease-linked clones were relatively rare in peripheral blood. Blood from ankylosing spondylitis patients appeared to carry a characteristic roughly eight-variant TCR beta motif.

The CDR3 sequence is 13 residues long. Germline V gene lookup returns CDR1 MGHRA and CDR2 YSYEKL. V was trimmed by 4 bases and J by 11 bases, leaving 17 bases between them. Researchers built TCR beta libraries using quantitative 5'-RACE with molecular barcodes. MiXCR, applied by TCRdb to the 5' RACE reads, yields one record per CDR3 protein. The sample contains just under 350,000 distinct CDR3 sequences, roughly 14% of which appear only once. The V gene is TRBV4-1, the J gene TRBJ1-1, with D tentatively TRBD1 (5 bases). Input material: blood, either unsorted or a sorted T cell fraction (not recorded which). The origin of this receptor is a male donor with ankylosing spondylitis or in good health (not recorded which). CDR3 DNA: TGCGCCAGCAGCCCGAGAGGGGTGGCGGGCGCTTTCTTT. Translation: CASSPRGVAGAFF.